The present T cell receptor (beta chain) was sequenced within a study of blood T cell repertoires in COVID-19. Generated by immunoSEQ multiplex PCR, the TCRdb table keeps only in-frame clones and is missing some. The repertoire includes about 210,000 clones, approximately 80% of them detected once, and over 6.5% sits in the top ten. This CDR3 has 15 amino acids. Germline values: CDR1 LNHDA, CDR2 SQIVND (reference sequence). Between the trimmed V and J ends, which lost 0 bases and 5 bases, there was a span of 13 bases. The sequencing sample was made of peripheral blood. This receptor was identified in a woman aged 80 or over with COVID-19, enrolled during active disease. The chain uses TRBV19 and TRBJ1-1; no definite D call. CDR3 nucleotides: TGTGCCAGTAGTATAGAGGCCCGGGGATGGACTGAAGCTTTCTTT. Translation gives CASSIEARGWTEAFF.